Described below is a single T cell receptor (beta chain) sequence and its context. Its antigen is as yet unknown. Data came from immunoSEQ multiplex PCR; TCRdb stores just in-frame clones and leaves some out. The data contain tens of thousands of clones, around 82% of them singletons. These data originate in a study of OX40 agonist ivuxolimab in advanced cancers. At the level of the study: Partial responses occurred in three patients (one hepatocellular carcinoma, two cutaneous melanoma). General study points: At 0.1 to 3.0 mg/kg, CD4+ and CD8+ blood T cells expanded clonally by week 6. More expanded clones were seen, on average, in CD8+ T cells than in CD4+.

This CDR3 has 13 residues. Germline assignment: CDR1 LNHDA and CDR2 SQIVND (reference sequence). V was shortened by 10 bases and J by 5 bases, with 17 bases between the two germline ends. This specimen was CD4+ or CD8+ T cells sorted from blood, taken in a trial of the OX40 agonist ivuxolimab. The rearrangement uses TRBV19 and TRBJ1-1; unclear D gene. The sequence derives from an adult with an advanced solid tumor such as melanoma, head and neck, liver or kidney cancer. In nucleotides, the CDR3 is TGTGCCACCGCAATCGGAATGAGGACTGAAGCTTTCTTT. Its protein product is CATAIGMRTEAFF. The full variable domain, with the rest looked up from reference TRBV19 and TRBJ1-1, is DGGITQSPKYLFRKEGQNVTLSCEQNLNHDAMYWYRQDPGQGLRLIYYSQIVNDFQKGDIAEGYSVSREKKESFPLTVTSAQKNPTAFYLCATAIGMRTEAFFGQGTRLTVV.